Shown below are 2 T cell receptor beta chains from a single sample sequenced in a study of blood T cell repertoires in COVID-19. Produced via immunoSEQ multiplex PCR; TCRdb's table is partial and in-frame only. The data contain hundreds of thousands of clones, 84% of them seen just once; the ten biggest clones take up roughly 8.6%. Input material: peripheral blood. The receptors come from a human donor in a cohort sampled during active COVID-19.

This chain connects TRBV6-6 to TRBJ2-4; possibly TRBD2 for D (6 bases). This CDR3 region has 15 residues. Looked up from germline, CDR1 is MNHNY and CDR2 is SVGAGI (reference sequence). V gave up 8 bases and J gave up 1 base, with 15 bases separating them. The CDR3 sequence: CASSTREEAKNIQYF. As DNA, the CDR3 is TGTGCCAGCTCGACGAGGGAGGAGGCCAAAAACATTCAGTACTTC.

The chain joins TRBV5-4 to TRBJ1-1, with 7 bases fitting TRBD1. Germline CDR1 reads SGHNT; CDR2 reads YYREEE (reference sequence). Trimming took 0 bases from V and 5 from J; bases not matched to a gene: 7. The CDR3 has 15 residues. CDR3 DNA sequence: TGTGCCAGCAGCTTGGGAGGGACAGTGAGGACTGAAGCTTTCTTT. It codes for CASSLGGTVRTEAFF.